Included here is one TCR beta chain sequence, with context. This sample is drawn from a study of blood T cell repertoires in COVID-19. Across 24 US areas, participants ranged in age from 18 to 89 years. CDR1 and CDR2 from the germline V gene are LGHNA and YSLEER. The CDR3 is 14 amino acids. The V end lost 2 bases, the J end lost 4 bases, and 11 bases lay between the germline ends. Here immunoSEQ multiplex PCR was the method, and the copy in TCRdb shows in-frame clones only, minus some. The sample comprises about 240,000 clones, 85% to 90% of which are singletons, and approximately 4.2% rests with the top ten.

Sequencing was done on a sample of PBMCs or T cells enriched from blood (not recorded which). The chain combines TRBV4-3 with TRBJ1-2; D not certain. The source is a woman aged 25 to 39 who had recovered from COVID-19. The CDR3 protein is CASSQSHRSYGYTF. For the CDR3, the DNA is TGCGCCAGCAGCCAAAGCCACCGTTCCTATGGCTACACCTTC.